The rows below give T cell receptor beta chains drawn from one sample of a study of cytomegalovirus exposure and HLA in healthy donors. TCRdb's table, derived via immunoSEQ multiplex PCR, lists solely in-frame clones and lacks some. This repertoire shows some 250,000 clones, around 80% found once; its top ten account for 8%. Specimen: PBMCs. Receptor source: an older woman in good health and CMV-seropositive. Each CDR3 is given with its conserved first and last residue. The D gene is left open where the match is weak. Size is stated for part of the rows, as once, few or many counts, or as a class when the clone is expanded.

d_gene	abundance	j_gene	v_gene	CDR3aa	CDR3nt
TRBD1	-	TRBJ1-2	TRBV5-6	CASSLRTGPYGYTF	TGCGCCAGCAGCTTGAGGACAGGGCCCTATGGCTACACCTTC
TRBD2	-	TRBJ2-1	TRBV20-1	CSGTSFDEQFF	TGCAGCGGGACTAGTTTCGATGAGCAGTTCTTC
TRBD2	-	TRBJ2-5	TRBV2	CASRLAGGPGETQYF	TGTGCCAGCAGATTAGCGGGAGGTCCAGGAGAGACCCAGTACTTC
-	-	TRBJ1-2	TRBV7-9	CASSLYDRNYGYTF	TGTGCCAGCAGCTTATATGACAGGAACTATGGCTACACCTTC
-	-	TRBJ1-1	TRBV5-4	CASSLVGQGAFF	TGTGCCAGCAGCTTGGTAGGGCAGGGAGCTTTCTTT
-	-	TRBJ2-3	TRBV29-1	CSVLRGSGYTDTQYF	TGCAGCGTTTTGCGTGGTAGCGGATATACAGATACGCAGTATTTT
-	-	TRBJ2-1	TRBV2	CANQMDSSNEQFF	TGTGCCAACCAGATGGACAGTAGCAATGAGCAGTTCTTC
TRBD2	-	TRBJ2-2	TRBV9	CASSGRGEGRDGELFF	TGTGCCAGCAGCGGTCGAGGGGAGGGTAGGGACGGGGAGCTGTTTTTT
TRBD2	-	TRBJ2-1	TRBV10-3	CAISLGGGGREQFF	TGTGCCATCAGCCTCGGTGGGGGGGGTCGGGAGCAGTTCTTC
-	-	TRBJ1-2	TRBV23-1	CASSLEDYGYTF	TGCGCCAGCAGCCTAGAGGACTATGGCTACACCTTC
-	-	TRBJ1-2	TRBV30	CAWYREPGYGYTF	TGTGCCTGGTACCGGGAGCCGGGGTATGGCTACACCTTC
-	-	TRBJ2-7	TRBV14	CASSQGRDFRYEQYF	TGTGCCAGCAGCCAAGGTCGGGATTTTCGCTACGAGCAGTACTTC
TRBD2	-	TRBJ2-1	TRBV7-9	CASSRRPPSGSGGDEQFF	TGTGCCAGCAGCAGAAGACCCCCTAGCGGGAGCGGTGGCGATGAGCAGTTCTTC
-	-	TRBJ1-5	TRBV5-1	CASSLGGDRNQPQHF	TGCGCCAGCAGCTTGGGCGGGGATCGCAATCAGCCCCAGCATTTT
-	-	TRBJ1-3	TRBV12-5	CASRLGGNTIYF	TGTGCTAGTAGACTAGGGGGAAACACCATATATTTT
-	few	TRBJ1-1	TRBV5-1	CASSFFRAGGTEAFF	TGCGCCAGCAGCTTTTTTCGGGCCGGGGGGACTGAAGCTTTCTTT
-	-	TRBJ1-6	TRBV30	CAWTGTWMGSPLHF	TGTGCCTGGACCGGGACATGGATGGGTTCACCCCTCCACTTT
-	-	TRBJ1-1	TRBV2	CASRDSQSSGTEAFF	TGTGCCAGCAGAGACAGCCAATCCTCGGGCACTGAAGCTTTCTTT
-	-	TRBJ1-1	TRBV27	CASSLTGSVNTEAFF	TGTGCCAGCAGTTTAACAGGGAGTGTGAACACTGAAGCTTTCTTT
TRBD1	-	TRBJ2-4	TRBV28	CASSGYRGAKNIQYF	TGTGCCAGCAGTGGCTACAGGGGAGCCAAAAACATTCAGTACTTC
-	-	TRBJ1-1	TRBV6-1	CASSPKHDTEAFF	TGTGCCAGCAGTCCAAAACATGACACTGAAGCTTTCTTT
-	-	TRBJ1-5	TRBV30	CAWSVRGGGQPQHF	TGTGCCTGGAGTGTACGAGGGGGGGGTCAGCCCCAGCATTTT
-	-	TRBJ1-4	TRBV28	CASSLRGVAEKLFF	TGTGCCAGCAGTTTACGGGGTGTTGCAGAAAAACTGTTTTTT
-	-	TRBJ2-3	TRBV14	CASSQVGPGVTQYF	TGTGCCAGCAGCCAAGTAGGGCCAGGGGTTACGCAGTATTTT
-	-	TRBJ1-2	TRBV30	CAWSTSLHYGYTF	TGTGCCTGGAGCACTAGCCTTCACTATGGCTACACCTTC
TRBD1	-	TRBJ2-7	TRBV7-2	CASSSPDRVVYEQYF	TGTGCCAGCAGCTCTCCCGACAGGGTGGTATACGAGCAGTACTTC
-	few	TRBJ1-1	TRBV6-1	CASSTLSGGEAFF	TGTGCCAGCAGTACCTTGTCGGGGGGTGAAGCTTTCTTT
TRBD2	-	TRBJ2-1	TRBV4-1	CASSQDRVAGGYNEQFF	TGCGCCAGCAGCCAAGATCGGGTAGCGGGAGGGTACAATGAGCAGTTCTTC
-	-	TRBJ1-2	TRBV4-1	CASSQETGTPFNYGYTF	TGCGCCAGCAGCCAAGAGACCGGGACACCGTTTAACTATGGCTACACCTTC
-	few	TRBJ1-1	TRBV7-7	CASSLEENTEAFF	TGTGCTAGCAGCTTGGAGGAGAACACTGAAGCTTTCTTT
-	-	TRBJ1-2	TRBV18	CASSPIRNYGYTF	TGTGCCAGCTCACCGATACGGAACTATGGCTACACCTTC
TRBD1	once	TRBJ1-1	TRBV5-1	CASSSGTGNTEAFF	TGCGCCAGCAGTTCCGGGACAGGGAACACTGAAGCTTTCTTT
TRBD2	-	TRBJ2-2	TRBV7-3	CASSWTSGRGGELFF	TGTGCCAGCAGCTGGACTAGCGGGAGGGGAGGGGAGCTGTTTTTT
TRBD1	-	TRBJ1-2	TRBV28	CASRPGTAEHGYTF	TGTGCCAGCAGACCCGGGACAGCGGAACATGGCTACACCTTC
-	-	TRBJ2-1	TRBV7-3	CASSLNYDNEQFF	TGTGCCAGCAGCTTAAACTACGACAATGAGCAGTTCTTC
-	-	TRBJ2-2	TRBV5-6	CASLLFPGELFF	TGTGCCAGCTTATTATTCCCCGGGGAGCTGTTTTTT
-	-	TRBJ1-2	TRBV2	CASSDGDTVFYGYTF	TGTGCCAGCAGTGATGGGGACACGGTCTTCTATGGCTACACCTTC
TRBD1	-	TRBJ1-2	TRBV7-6	CASSLGQGEGYTF	TGTGCCAGCAGCTTAGGACAGGGAGAGGGCTACACCTTC
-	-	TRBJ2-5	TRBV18	CASSPPTQPETQYF	TGTGCCAGCTCACCACCCACACAACCGGAGACCCAGTACTTC
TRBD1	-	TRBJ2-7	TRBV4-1	CASSQGTGHYEQYF	TGCGCCAGCAGCCAAGGGACAGGCCACTACGAGCAGTACTTC